This T cell receptor beta chain was identified during a study of blood T cells in healthy people across ages. Donation came from healthy Caucasian individuals in Russia who were aged about 6 to 95. Each sample yielded at least 6.5 million isolated PBMCs. Sample-barcoded 5' priming and a J-beta primer mix drove a second PCR of about 6 to 12 cycles. TCRdb used MiXCR to reprocess the 5' RACE reads, holding one entry per CDR3 protein. Here the sample spans hundreds of thousands of distinct CDR3 sequences, under 45% being singletons. This clonotype was found a few times. What it recognizes is unknown. Study conclusions and caveats: Donors of long life had a larger count of naive CD4+ cells and greater diversity than aged donors. There was a strong correlation between TCR beta diversity and naive T cell percentage.

The source material was blood. The receptor was derived from a man in his 60s in good health.

This chain's CDR3 is CASSPSRDRGNEQYF. DNA for the CDR3: TGTGCCAGCAGCCCAAGCCGGGACAGGGGAAACGAGCAGTACTTC. The chain couples TRBV7-9 to TRBJ2-7; TRBD1 matches 10 bases. Unmatched junction bases numbered 9, after V lost 5 bases and J lost 5 bases. The CDR3 length is 15 residues. Germline values: CDR1 SEHNR, CDR2 FQNEAQ (reference sequence).